This T cell receptor (beta chain) is drawn from a study of blood T cells in healthy people across ages. It was with a sample-barcoded 5' primer and a J-beta primer mix that a second PCR of roughly 7 to 12 cycles was run. TCRdb called the 5' RACE reads again in MiXCR, with one record for every CDR3 protein. The sample consists of about 760,000 distinct CDR3 sequences, approximately 60% of them appearing once. This CDR3 spans 15 amino acids. CDR1 and CDR2 (germline): SNHLY, FYNNEI. V was pared by 8 bases and J by 0 bases, with 9 bases of the junction left unmatched. This clonotype was recorded many times.

This clonotype was obtained from a man aged 40-49 years in good health. V gene TRBV2 combines with J gene TRBJ1-1; 7 bases agree with TRBD1. Sequencing used blood. CDR3 sequence: CASGTDNNMNTEAFF. In nucleotides, the CDR3 is TGTGCCAGCGGGACAGACAATAATATGAACACTGAAGCTTTCTTT. Full variable domain (rest looked up from reference TRBV2 and TRBJ1-1): EPEVTQTPSHQVTQMGQEVILRCVPISNHLYFYWYRQILGQKVEFLVSFYNNEISEKSEIFDDQFSVERPDGSNFTLKIRSTKLEDSAMYFCASGTDNNMNTEAFFGQGTRLTVV.